One sample yielded the 31 T cell receptor beta chains listed below, sequenced in a study of chemoradiotherapy in HPV16-positive cancers. This table comes from immunoSEQ multiplex PCR, and its TCRdb copy is limited to in-frame clones, with some not included. The sample carries approximately 10,000 clones, 78% recorded once. The biological material was taken from a patient who underwent chemoradiotherapy. These receptors all come from a human donor with HPV-associated anogenital cancer.

This chain joins TRBV7-9 and TRBJ2-2; D is unresolved. The CDR3 sequence is 16 residues long. The V gene's germline CDR1 is SEHNR and CDR2 FQNEAQ (reference sequence). The V gene lost 1 base and the J gene lost 5 bases, with 14 bases spanning the gap. This chain's CDR3 is CASSLGVGILTGELFF. The DNA of the CDR3 is TGTGCCAGCAGCTTAGGGGTGGGCATCCTAACCGGGGAGCTGTTTTTT.

The chain employs TRBV7-2 and TRBJ2-2; D remains ambiguous. Deletions cut 10 bases from V and 6 bases from J, with 15 bases between. CDR1 and CDR2 from the germline V gene are SGHTA and FQGNSA. The CDR3 covers 13 residues. The CDR3 is CATRPRPPGELFF. The CDR3 region has the DNA TGTGCCACGAGACCCAGGCCCCCCGGGGAGCTGTTTTTT.

The V call is TRBV4-3, the J call TRBJ2-1, with D perhaps matching TRBD2 (6 bases). The CDR3 contains 16 residues. Germline CDR1 is LGHNA and CDR2 is YSLEER. V was pared by 0 bases and J by 6 bases, with 15 bases between. For the CDR3, the DNA is TGCGCCAGCAGCCAAGAGGGCGGGGTGACTCCCAATGAGCAGTTCTTC. Protein product: CASSQEGGVTPNEQFF.

V and J are TRBV30 and TRBJ1-1; D remains ambiguous. This CDR3 spans 19 amino acids. V was cut by 6 bases and J by 0 bases, with 29 bases left in between. From germline, CDR1 is GTSNPN and CDR2 SVGIG (reference sequence). For the CDR3, the DNA is TGTGCCTGTCATCGTTCGAGTCCTGCCCCCACCTCTATGAACACTGAAGCTTTCTTT. This translates into CACHRSSPAPTSMNTEAFF.

The CDR3 sequence: CASRGTGEEKLFF. As DNA, the CDR3 is TGTGCCAGCAGAGGGACAGGGGAAGAAAAACTGTTTTTT. V is TRBV6-7 and J is TRBJ1-4; TRBD1 matches 10 bases. TRBV6-7 is marked as an open reading frame, function uncertain. The CDR3 spans 13 residues. Trimming cost V 6 bases and J 8 bases; bases outside gene matches: 3.

The V call is TRBV12-5, the J call TRBJ1-2; 8 nucleotides line up with TRBD1. Germline trimming cut 5 bases from V and 13 bases from J; bases unmatched to any gene: 12. Germline CDR1 LGHNT, CDR2 FRNRAP. The CDR3 runs to 13 residues. The CDR3 DNA sequence: TGTGCTAGTGGTACTCCCGACAGGGGAAGTAGCACCTTC. Amino acids: CASGTPDRGSSTF.

This clone has a single count. The CDR3 region is CASSYSSRLGQPQHF. CDR3 in DNA: TGTGCCAGCAGTTACTCGAGTAGGTTGGGACAGCCCCAGCATTTT. The chain carries TRBV6-5 and TRBJ1-5, with no clear D. CDR3 length: 15 amino acids. The V gene's germline CDR1 is MNHEY and CDR2 SVGAGI. With 0 bases removed from V and 7 bases from J, the gap between germline ends came to 13 bases.

The chain couples TRBV7-2 to TRBJ2-5; 14 bases match TRBD2. The CDR3 extends over 16 amino acids. J gave up 1 base and V 4 bases, and 2 bases lay outside the gene matches. The germline V gene has CDR1 SGHTA and CDR2 FQGNSA. CDR3 in DNA: TGTGCCAGCAGCTGGGGGACTAGCGGGGGCCAAGAGACCCAGTACTTC. As protein: CASSWGTSGGQETQYF.

The chain carries TRBV5-4 and TRBJ1-3; no definite D call. V gave up 1 base and J gave up 0 bases, with 8 bases separating them. The CDR3 is made up of 15 amino acids. Germline CDR1 SGHNT, CDR2 YYREEE (reference sequence). The CDR3 reads CASSLFMSSGNTIYF. DNA for the CDR3: TGTGCCAGCAGCTTGTTCATGAGCTCTGGAAACACCATATATTTT.

The rearrangement uses TRBV6-6 and TRBJ1-1, with 7 bases matching TRBD1. V trimming: 11 bases; J trimming: 1 base; junction bases outside the gene matches: 7. The germline CDR1 and CDR2 sequences are MNHNY and SVGAGI (reference sequence). This CDR3 region has 13 residues. In nucleotides, the CDR3 is TGTGCCTGTGAGGGGACAGCGAACACTGAAGCTTTCTTT. Translation gives CACEGTANTEAFF.

The chain uses TRBV6-1 and TRBJ1-2, with D perhaps matching TRBD1 (5 bases). Germline CDR1 is MNHNS and CDR2 is SASEGT. The CDR3 is made up of 14 amino acids. The V and J ends lost 8 bases and 5 bases respectively, with 18 bases between them. This chain's CDR3 is CASQGGTADYGYTF. Here the CDR3 DNA reads TGTGCCAGCCAGGGAGGTACGGCAGATTATGGCTACACCTTC.

V gene TRBV20-1 combines with J gene TRBJ1-1; D is ambiguous. The CDR3 length is 11 residues. The V end lost 1 base, the J end lost 8 bases, and 8 bases lay between the germline ends. In germline, CDR1 is DFQATT, CDR2 SNEGSKA (reference sequence). CDR3 amino acids: CSARGLGEAFF. CDR3 sequence (DNA): TGCAGTGCTAGAGGTCTTGGGGAAGCTTTCTTT.

CDR3 sequence (DNA): TGTGCCAGCAGCAATCAACCGGGACTCGAGCAGTTCTTC. Translated, it gives CASSNQPGLEQFF. The chain employs TRBV7-9 and TRBJ2-1, with a weak D call TRBD2 (6 bases). The CDR3 length is 13 residues. V gave up 5 bases and J gave up 10 bases, with 15 bases separating them. Per germline, CDR1 SEHNR and CDR2 FQNEAQ (reference sequence).

This clone turned up a few times. The chain uses TRBV11-2 and TRBJ2-7; no firm D call. V was shortened by 0 bases and J by 2 bases, with 11 bases between the two germline ends. The CDR3 is made up of 15 amino acids. Germline V gives CDR1 SGHAT, CDR2 FQNNGV. The CDR3 DNA is TGTGCCAGCAGCTTAGATATCGTGCCTCCCTACGAGCAGTACTTC. It encodes CASSLDIVPPYEQYF.

The rearrangement uses TRBV7-6 and TRBJ2-7, with 10 nucleotides matching TRBD1. Germline V CDR1 and CDR2: SGHVS, FNYEAQ. The CDR3 is 19 residues long. The trim removed 3 bases at V and 1 base at J, leaving 15 bases unmatched. This CDR3 is CASSFGRDRGPQPSYEQYF. CDR3 bases: TGTGCCAGCAGCTTCGGCCGGGACAGGGGTCCCCAGCCGTCCTACGAGCAGTACTTC.

The chain couples TRBV6-5 to TRBJ1-2; TRBD1 agrees at 7 bases. J lost 3 bases, V lost 2 bases, and 6 bases had no gene match. Germline V gene lookup returns CDR1 MNHEY and CDR2 SVGAGI. The CDR3 runs to 15 residues. Here the CDR3 DNA reads TGTGCCAGCAGTTACCGGGACAGAGGAGACTATGGCTACACCTTC. It is translated as CASSYRDRGDYGYTF.

The genes are TRBV14 and TRBJ2-7; 8 nucleotides match TRBD1. Per germline, CDR1 SGHDN and CDR2 FVKESK. V trimming: 0 bases; J trimming: 4 bases; junction bases outside the gene matches: 11. The CDR3 runs to 17 residues. The CDR3 DNA is TGTGCCAGCAGCCAAGAAATGGCACGGACAGGGTCTTACGAGCAGTACTTC. Its protein is CASSQEMARTGSYEQYF.

This clone was seen just once. The chain links TRBV11-1 to TRBJ1-1; D remains unclear. The CDR3 totals 11 residues. CDR1 and CDR2 (germline): SGHAT, FQDESV (reference sequence). Trimming left V 5 bases short and J 8 bases short, with 9 bases between. The CDR3 reads CASSTAGEAFF. CDR3 in DNA: TGTGCCAGCAGCACCGCAGGCGAAGCTTTCTTT. Full variable domain (missing parts from reference TRBV11-1 and TRBJ1-1): EAEVAQSPRYKITEKSQAVAFWCDPISGHATLYWYRQILGQGPELLVQFQDESVVDDSQLPKDRFSAERLKGVDSTLKIQPAELGDSAMYLCASSTAGEAFFGQGTRLTVV.

The chain employs TRBV6-6 and TRBJ2-7, with D perhaps TRBD2 (5 bases). Per germline, CDR1 MNHNY and CDR2 SVGAGI (reference sequence). The CDR3 totals 14 residues. Deletions cut 6 bases from V and 1 base from J, with 13 bases between. As DNA, the CDR3 is TGTGCCAGCAGCAGGACTCAGCCTTCCTACGAGCAGTACTTC. Protein product: CASSRTQPSYEQYF.

The chain links TRBV27 to TRBJ2-1; weak D call: TRBD2 (6 bases). This CDR3 has 16 residues. V dropped 7 bases and J dropped 5 bases, with 21 bases sitting between them. Germline V lookup: CDR1 MNHEY, CDR2 SMNVEV (reference sequence). The chain's CDR3 is CASKRGGAVGNNEQFF. The CDR3 DNA follows: TGTGCCAGCAAGAGAGGAGGGGCAGTCGGCAACAATGAGCAGTTCTTC.

The V call is TRBV9, the J call TRBJ2-1, with D hard to call. The CDR3 covers 15 residues. The germline gives CDR1 SGDLS, CDR2 YYNGEE. V shed 0 bases and J shed 0 bases, with 7 bases lying between them. The chain's CDR3 is CASSVEGISYNEQFF. The CDR3 DNA reads TGTGCCAGCAGCGTAGAGGGAATCTCCTACAATGAGCAGTTCTTC. Drawing the rest from reference TRBV9 and TRBJ2-1, the complete variable domain is DSGVTQTPKHLITATGQRVTLRCSPRSGDLSVYWYQQSLDQGLQFLIQYYNGEERAKGNILERFSAQQFPDLHSELNLSSLELGDSALYFCASSVEGISYNEQFFGPGTRLTVL.

The chain has TRBV27 and TRBJ2-5; weak D call: TRBD2 (5 bases). The germline V and J ends were trimmed by 0 bases and 4 bases, with 18 bases remaining between them. The germline V gene encodes CDR1 MNHEY and CDR2 SMNVEV (reference sequence). The CDR3 consists of 17 residues. The CDR3 coding sequence is TGTGCCAGCAGTTTATCAAGCCCGGGCGTCGGAGGAGAGACCCAGTACTTC. Translated, it gives CASSLSSPGVGGETQYF.

This clone occurred a few times. The rearrangement uses TRBV7-3 and TRBJ1-6; a possible D gene is TRBD1 (6 bases). The CDR3 has 14 residues. Trimming pared 5 bases from V and 7 bases from J, leaving 12 bases between. The germline V gene has CDR1 SGHTA and CDR2 FQGTGA. CDR3: CASSTGQKNSPLHF. The CDR3 nucleotides are TGTGCCAGCAGCACCGGACAGAAGAATTCACCCCTCCACTTT.

The V and J genes are TRBV19 and TRBJ2-2; TRBD1 is a possible D gene (6 bases). This CDR3 has 16 residues. The germline V and J ends were trimmed by 5 bases and 0 bases, with 13 bases remaining between them. Per the germline V gene, CDR1 is LNHDA and CDR2 is SQIVND (reference sequence). CDR3: CASSGGRRANTGELFF. The CDR3 DNA is TGTGCCAGTAGTGGGGGCCGCCGGGCGAACACCGGGGAGCTGTTTTTT. The whole variable domain, filled in from reference TRBV19 and TRBJ2-2, reads DGGITQSPKYLFRKEGQNVTLSCEQNLNHDAMYWYRQDPGQGLRLIYYSQIVNDFQKGDIAEGYSVSREKKESFPLTVTSAQKNPTAFYLCASSGGRRANTGELFFGEGSRLTVL.

The gene calls are TRBV6-1 and TRBJ1-5; no clear D. This CDR3 contains 15 residues. Trimming pared 2 bases from V and 2 bases from J, leaving 10 bases between. The germline V gene encodes CDR1 MNHNS and CDR2 SASEGT. This CDR3 reads CASSERPAGNQPQHF. As DNA, the CDR3 is TGTGCCAGCAGTGAAAGGCCCGCAGGCAATCAGCCCCAGCATTTT.

This chain connects TRBV7-9 to TRBJ2-5; 11 bases match TRBD2. The length of the CDR3 is 14 residues. V was pared by 3 bases and J by 3 bases, with 0 bases of the junction left unmatched. Germline CDR1 SEHNR, CDR2 FQNEAQ (reference sequence). The DNA of the CDR3 is TGTGCCAGCAGCTTGACTAGCGGGGAAGAGACCCAGTACTTC. Protein product: CASSLTSGEETQYF.

The chain couples TRBV7-2 to TRBJ2-1, with D tentatively TRBD1 (7 bases). This CDR3 comprises 15 residues. V dropped 2 bases and J dropped 7 bases, with 15 bases sitting between them. Germline assignment: CDR1 SGHTA and CDR2 FQGNSA. The CDR3 region has the DNA TGTGCCAGCAGCTTATGGATCAGGGGGAGGAATGAGCAGTTCTTC. Protein sequence: CASSLWIRGRNEQFF.

This chain connects TRBV7-2 to TRBJ1-1, with 8 bases aligning to TRBD1. This CDR3 has 17 residues. CDR1 is SGHTA, CDR2 FQGNSA, per germline. Losses at the gene ends were 4 bases for V and 0 bases for J; bases not matched to a gene: 10. Here the CDR3 DNA reads TGTGCCAGCAGCTCTAGTCTAGGACAGGGCCTGAACACTGAAGCTTTCTTT. This codes for CASSSSLGQGLNTEAFF.

The chain employs TRBV7-2 and TRBJ1-2, with no clear D. CDR3 size: 13 residues. Trimming took 10 bases from V and 7 from J, leaving 19 bases between them. Germline-derived CDR1 and CDR2 are SGHTA and FQGNSA. The CDR3 sequence: CATLLMYTPGYTF. The CDR3 DNA sequence: TGTGCCACCCTGCTTATGTACACTCCTGGCTACACCTTC.

The V call is TRBV5-8, the J call TRBJ1-5, with D unresolved. The CDR3 runs to 12 residues. CDR1 and CDR2 from the germline V gene are SGHTS and YDEGEE. V lost 1 base and J 7 bases, leaving 6 bases between the germline ends. CDR3 sequence reads: CASSLRDQPQHF. CDR3 bases: TGTGCCAGCAGCTTGAGAGACCAGCCCCAGCATTTT.

The chain employs TRBV11-2 and TRBJ1-2; the D is unclear. There are 12 residues in the CDR3. Trimming took off 6 bases at V and 0 bases at J, with 5 bases between the two ends. Per the germline V gene, CDR1 is SGHAT and CDR2 is FQNNGV. As DNA, the CDR3 is TGTGCCAGCAGGGGAGCTAACTATGGCTACACCTTC. This translates into CASRGANYGYTF.